One and the same sample provided the 19 T cell receptor beta chains below, sequenced in a study of blood T cell repertoires in COVID-19. The assay was immunoSEQ multiplex PCR, and TCRdb's table has in-frame clones only and misses some. Of approximately 300,000 clones listed, 70% to 90% are singletons. Sequenced input: PBMCs or T cells enriched from blood (not recorded which). The receptors come from a woman in her twenties or thirties who had recovered from COVID-19.

The CDR3 loop is CASSQEYSGSYEQYF. The CDR3 DNA is TGCGCCAGCAGCCAAGAGTATAGCGGGTCCTACGAGCAGTACTTC. V is TRBV4-3 and J is TRBJ2-7, with 7 bases lining up with TRBD2. V gave up 0 bases and J gave up 1 base; unmatched junction bases: 3. Germline values: CDR1 LGHNA, CDR2 YSLEER. There are 15 residues in the CDR3.

The chain joins TRBV7-2 to TRBJ1-4; TRBD1 agrees at 12 bases. Germline lookup yields CDR1 SGHTA and CDR2 FQGNSA. V trimming: 5 bases; J trimming: 5 bases; junction bases outside the gene matches: 3. This CDR3 has 15 residues. This CDR3 reads CASSTGTGGNEKLFF. CDR3 coding DNA: TGTGCCAGCAGCACAGGGACAGGGGGCAATGAAAAACTGTTTTTT.

This chain connects TRBV6-1 to TRBJ1-2; the match to TRBD1 covers 10 bases. V shed 3 bases, J shed 4 bases, and the junction held 5 bases outside the gene matches. CDR3 length: 15 amino acids. In germline, CDR1 is MNHNS, CDR2 SASEGT. CDR3 DNA sequence: TGTGCCAGCAGTGATCCGGACAGGGGGGCCTATGGCTACACCTTC. It translates to CASSDPDRGAYGYTF.

The V and J genes are TRBV27 and TRBJ1-1, with 7 bases fitting TRBD1. V trimming: 5 bases; J trimming: 1 base; junction bases outside the gene matches: 10. The germline V gene encodes CDR1 MNHEY and CDR2 SMNVEV (reference sequence). CDR3 length: 16 residues. CDR3 in amino acids: CASSPLLTGRNTEAFF. The CDR3 nucleotides read TGTGCCAGCAGTCCCCTCCTGACAGGGCGGAACACTGAAGCTTTCTTT.

On this clone itself: Other DNA sequences in the sample encode the same CDR3. This chain connects TRBV5-1 to TRBJ1-5; D unclear. V lost 1 base to trimming and J lost 1 base, with 9 bases between them. CDR1 is SGHRS and CDR2 is YFSETQ in the germline V gene. This CDR3 has 15 amino acids. The CDR3 protein is CASSLSGGSNQPQHF. The CDR3 DNA reads as TGCGCCAGCAGCTTGTCGGGCGGGAGCAATCAGCCCCAGCATTTT.

This rearrangement joins TRBV9 to TRBJ1-6, with D possibly TRBD1 on 5 matching bases. CDR1 and CDR2 (germline): SGDLS, YYNGEE. This CDR3 has 15 amino acids. V lost 2 bases to trimming and J lost 4 bases, with 10 bases between them. The DNA for the CDR3 is TGTGCCAGCAGCGTCCAGGGAGGATATAATTCACCCCTCCACTTT. Its protein product is CASSVQGGYNSPLHF. Full variable domain (remainder filled in from reference TRBV9 and TRBJ1-6): DSGVTQTPKHLITATGQRVTLRCSPRSGDLSVYWYQQSLDQGLQFLIQYYNGEERAKGNILERFSAQQFPDLHSELNLSSLELGDSALYFCASSVQGGYNSPLHFGNGTRLTVT.

The chain uses TRBV5-6 and TRBJ1-6; 9 bases are shared with TRBD1. Trimming took 3 bases from V and 7 from J; bases not matched to a gene: 5. The CDR3 loop spans 15 amino acids. Germline lookup yields CDR1 SGHDT and CDR2 YYEEEE. The CDR3, as DNA: TGTGCCAGCAGCTCCCTGGGACAGGGAAATTCACCCCTCCACTTT. This translates into CASSSLGQGNSPLHF.

This clone was observed a handful of times. This chain joins TRBV29-1 and TRBJ2-2; possible D gene TRBD1, 6 bases. This CDR3 has 12 amino acids. Germline V gene data show CDR1 as SQVTM and CDR2 as ANQGSEA. Trimming cost V 6 bases and J 5 bases, with 10 bases left between them. The CDR3 region is CSVGAGTGELFF. CDR3 in DNA: TGCAGCGTGGGGGCAGGAACCGGGGAGCTGTTTTTT.

This chain uses TRBV9 with TRBJ1-3; tentative D call: TRBD1 (5 bases). Germline V CDR1 and CDR2: SGDLS, YYNGEE. The V gene lost 4 bases and the J gene lost 0 bases, with 14 bases spanning the gap. The CDR3 spans 16 residues. The CDR3 region has the DNA TGTGCCAGCAGCCCCTGGCGACAGAGCTCTGGAAACACCATATATTTT. Encoded protein: CASSPWRQSSGNTIYF. The whole variable domain, filled in from reference TRBV9 and TRBJ1-3, reads DSGVTQTPKHLITATGQRVTLRCSPRSGDLSVYWYQQSLDQGLQFLIQYYNGEERAKGNILERFSAQQFPDLHSELNLSSLELGDSALYFCASSPWRQSSGNTIYFGEGSWLTVV.

The CDR3: CASSRGTGLGETQYF. The CDR3 coding sequence is TGTGCCAGCAGTCGCGGGACGGGTCTAGGGGAGACCCAGTACTTC. This sequence joins TRBV6-5 and TRBJ2-5; D is perhaps TRBD2 (6 bases). Germline values: CDR1 MNHEY, CDR2 SVGAGI. The germline V and J ends were trimmed by 5 bases and 5 bases, with 18 bases remaining between them. The CDR3 is 15 amino acids.

The gene calls are TRBV19 and TRBJ1-1; possible D gene TRBD1, 5 bases. Germline CDR1 LNHDA, CDR2 SQIVND (reference sequence). The CDR3 is 16 residues long. Trimming stripped 7 bases from V and 4 bases from J, with 22 bases between. The CDR3 is CASTNLPGATGTEAFF. Written as DNA, the CDR3 is TGTGCCAGTACCAATCTTCCGGGAGCCACAGGCACTGAAGCTTTCTTT.

J is TRBJ1-5 and V is TRBV7-8; D ambiguous. The CDR3 spans 14 residues. Trimming left V 0 bases short and J 7 bases short, with 10 bases between. Germline CDR1 reads SGHVS; CDR2 reads FQNEAQ. This chain's CDR3 is CASSLAREAQPQHF. The CDR3 coding sequence is TGTGCCAGCAGCTTAGCGCGGGAGGCGCAGCCCCAGCATTTT.

For this clone: Within the sample, other DNA sequences also encode this same CDR3. The rearrangement joins TRBV10-3 to TRBJ1-2, with 10 bases fitting TRBD1. This CDR3 has 14 residues. The V segment lost 6 bases and the J segment 2 bases; nucleotides outside the gene matches: 3. The germline V gene encodes CDR1 ENHRY and CDR2 SYGVKD. The CDR3 nucleotides are TGTGCCATCAGGCCGGGACAGGGGAACTATGGCTACACCTTC. Protein: CAIRPGQGNYGYTF.

The chain uses TRBV30 and TRBJ2-3; 7 nucleotides align to TRBD2. This CDR3 is 14 amino acids long. Germline lookup yields CDR1 GTSNPN and CDR2 SVGIG (reference sequence). V shed 4 bases and J 2 bases; nucleotides not matched to a gene: 6. The CDR3 coding sequence is TGTGCCTGGATGTCTCGGGGGGTCACAGATACGCAGTATTTT. It is translated as CAWMSRGVTDTQYF.

V and J are TRBV7-2 and TRBJ1-3; D remains ambiguous. The CDR3 runs 14 residues. Per the germline V gene, CDR1 is SGHTA and CDR2 is FQGNSA. V lost 3 bases and J 1 base, leaving 7 bases between the germline ends. The CDR3: CASSFPVSGNTIYF. The CDR3 DNA reads as TGTGCCAGCAGCTTCCCAGTTTCTGGAAACACCATATATTTT.

This clone was detected once. The chain recombines TRBV13 with TRBJ2-5; maybe TRBD1 (6 bases). The V gene's germline CDR1 is PRHDT and CDR2 FYEKMQ (reference sequence). Trimming pared 4 bases from V and 2 bases from J, leaving 11 bases between. The CDR3 totals 14 residues. The CDR3 protein is CASSSEGQQETQYF. In DNA form, the CDR3 reads TGTGCCAGCAGCTCTGAGGGACAACAAGAGACCCAGTACTTC.

This clone was seen a single time. J is TRBJ1-2 and V is TRBV19; the match to TRBD1 covers 8 bases. The length of the CDR3 is 16 residues. V lost 2 bases to trimming and J lost 5 bases; unmatched junction nucleotides: 10. Germline CDR1 reads LNHDA; CDR2 reads SQIVND (reference sequence). CDR3 sequence: CASSITGTGLYYGYTF. The CDR3 nucleotides read TGTGCCAGTAGTATAACCGGGACAGGCCTTTATTATGGCTACACCTTC.

The V gene is TRBV4-1, the J gene TRBJ1-1, with 8 bases lining up with TRBD1. From germline, CDR1 is MGHRA and CDR2 YSYEKL. V trimming: 4 bases; J trimming: 0 bases; junction bases outside the gene matches: 10. The CDR3 consists of 17 residues. The CDR3 sequence: CASSPQRVTGVNTEAFF. CDR3 bases: TGCGCCAGCAGCCCACAACGAGTGACAGGGGTGAACACTGAAGCTTTCTTT.

This sequence joins TRBV2 and TRBJ1-6; 8 bases match TRBD1. CDR1 is SNHLY and CDR2 is FYNNEI in the germline V gene. The J segment lost 7 bases and the V segment lost 3 bases, leaving 8 bases of the junction unmatched. This CDR3 is built from 16 residues. The CDR3 loop reads CASSEIQGAVNSPLHF. In DNA form, the CDR3 reads TGTGCCAGCAGTGAGATTCAGGGGGCAGTCAATTCACCCCTCCACTTT.